This TCR beta chain was retrieved from a study of blood T cell repertoires in COVID-19. About the study: The origin of the acute and convalescent COVID-19 samples was the United States, Italy and Spain. T cells, B-cell-depleted T cells, or PBMCs provided the cDNA or gDNA that served as material.

The protocol was immunoSEQ multiplex PCR, while the TCRdb copy is restricted to in-frame clones and leaves out a portion. Of around 200,000 clones in the sample, less than 90% were seen once. About this clone itself: The same CDR3 can be traced to other DNA sequences in this sample.

Per the germline V gene, CDR1 is LNHDA and CDR2 is SQIVND (reference sequence). With 8 bases removed from V and 4 bases from J, the gap between germline ends came to 9 bases. The CDR3 has 12 residues. This sequence joins TRBV19 and TRBJ1-5, with D possibly being TRBD1 (5 bases). The sequenced material came from PBMCs or T cells enriched from blood (not recorded which). This TCR was recovered from a woman aged 25-40 years who had been exposed to COVID-19. CDR3 amino acids: CASRQGNQPQHF. Written as DNA, the CDR3 is TGTGCCAGTCGCCAGGGAAATCAGCCCCAGCATTTT.